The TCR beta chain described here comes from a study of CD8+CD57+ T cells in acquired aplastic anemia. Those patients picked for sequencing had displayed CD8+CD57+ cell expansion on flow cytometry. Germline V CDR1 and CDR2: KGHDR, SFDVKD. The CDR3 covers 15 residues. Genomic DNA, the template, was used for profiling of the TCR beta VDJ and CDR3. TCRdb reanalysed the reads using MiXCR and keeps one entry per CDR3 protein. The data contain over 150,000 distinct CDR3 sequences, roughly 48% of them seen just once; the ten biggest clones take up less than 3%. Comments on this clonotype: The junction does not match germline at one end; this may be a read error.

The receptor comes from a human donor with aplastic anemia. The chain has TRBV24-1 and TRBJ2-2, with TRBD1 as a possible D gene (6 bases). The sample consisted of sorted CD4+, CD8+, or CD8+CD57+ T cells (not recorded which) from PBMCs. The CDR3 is CATSDLSQGTGELFF. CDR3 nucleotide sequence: TGTGCCACCAGTGATTTGTCACAGGGAACCGGGGAGCTGTTTTTC.